These T cell receptor beta chains were read from a single sample in a study of blood T cell repertoires in COVID-19. TCRdb's copy holds only in-frame clones and misses some; the assay was immunoSEQ multiplex PCR. The table shows around 40,000 clones, with 87% occurring only once. Material: peripheral blood. The receptors derive from a man aged 50 to 59 with active or convalescent COVID-19. Both conserved end residues are trimmed from each CDR3.

V: TRBV29-1; CDR3: SAPLRGLAGGPTTDTQY
V: TRBV28; CDR3: ASTRVQGAYEQF
V: TRBV10-3; CDR3: AISPGQGVSGELF
V: TRBV28; CDR3: ASSPQPGQAFHEQY
V: TRBV5-6; CDR3: ASSFRQVGGNEQF
V: TRBV11-2; CDR3: ASSSGTSRGYT
V: TRBV5-5; CDR3: ASSLGRSNSPLH
V: TRBV3-1/TRBV3-2; CDR3: ASSLPQGASTIY
V: TRBV7-3; CDR3: ASSLRGLQSPDGYT
V: TRBV7-9; CDR3: ASSSPRTGGFGWNSGANVLT
V: TRBV10-2; CDR3: ASTLTQGVTEAF
V: TRBV6-5; CDR3: ASSSLAGTGNYGYT
V: TRBV7-8; CDR3: ASSFGGGRANTGELF
V: TRBV2; CDR3: ATHHERDSYEQY
V: TRBV5-1; CDR3: ASSSLGDTIY
V: TRBV6-5; CDR3: ASRGSYEQY
V: TRBV7-3; CDR3: ASSSGAGPQF
V: TRBV19; CDR3: ASRRGQWNSPLH
V: TRBV5-8; CDR3: ASSSLLDRVDQPQH
V: TRBV9; CDR3: ASSVSSKYNEQF
V: TRBV28; CDR3: ASSLPQFNYGYT
V: TRBV9; CDR3: ASSRGTENEKLF
V: TRBV27; CDR3: ASSRDRVGTEAF
V: TRBV5-1; CDR3: ASSSFGGKATDTQY
V: TRBV18; CDR3: ASSPNTEGEQF
V: TRBV29-1; CDR3: SVDGTGSLDTQY
V: TRBV6-6; CDR3: ASSYSGSGGKNIQY
V: TRBV10-3; CDR3: AIRGTSVNTEAF
V: TRBV18; CDR3: ASSPGTGGLNTEAF
V: TRBV7-2; CDR3: ASSLVVGGGYEQY
V: TRBV24-1; CDR3: ASAAVGTDTQY
V: TRBV28; CDR3: ASSSQGPSGNTIY
V: TRBV7-3; CDR3: ASSLTGSGGSKDTQY
V: TRBV28; CDR3: ASSLTGPGTEAF
V: TRBV28; CDR3: ASEWQGGPNQPQH